These 27 T cell receptor beta chains were all obtained from the same sample, sequenced in a study of blood T cell repertoires in COVID-19. TCRdb's copy holds only in-frame clones and misses some; the assay was immunoSEQ multiplex PCR. The sample consists of 350,000 or so clones, about nine tenths of them appearing once. The sample consisted of PBMCs or T cells enriched from blood (not recorded which). The receptors here all came from a woman aged 25 to 39 who had been exposed to COVID-19.

This rearrangement joins TRBV19 to TRBJ2-7, with D perhaps matching TRBD2 (5 bases). Germline lookup yields CDR1 LNHDA and CDR2 SQIVND (reference sequence). The length of the CDR3 is 15 residues. The V end was cut by 6 bases, the J end by 6 bases, with 21 bases between. This CDR3 is CASSPMVATGVEQYF. CDR3 nucleotide sequence: TGTGCCAGTAGCCCGATGGTAGCTACCGGGGTCGAGCAGTACTTC.

This sequence joins TRBV9 and TRBJ1-1, with D possibly being TRBD1 (5 bases). V was pared by 0 bases and J by 3 bases, with 9 bases between. The CDR3 has 14 residues. Germline loops: CDR1 SGDLS, CDR2 YYNGEE. The CDR3 reads CASSVAGGDTEAFF. DNA of the CDR3: TGTGCCAGCAGCGTAGCGGGGGGGGACACTGAAGCTTTCTTT.

The chain is built from TRBV29-1 and TRBJ2-1, with a tentative D call TRBD2 (6 bases). The ends were cut back, 8 bases at V and 7 bases at J, with 15 bases in the middle. Germline values: CDR1 SQVTM, CDR2 ANQGSEA. The CDR3 extends over 12 amino acids. Here the CDR3 reads CSTLASENEQFF. DNA for the CDR3: TGCAGCACCCTTGCTAGCGAGAATGAGCAGTTCTTC.

V gene TRBV29-1 combines with J gene TRBJ2-6; D remains ambiguous. Trimming stripped 4 bases from V and 3 bases from J, with 7 bases between. The CDR3 runs to 13 residues. Germline V gene lookup returns CDR1 SQVTM and CDR2 ANQGSEA. The CDR3 sequence: CSVGVLGANVLTF. In nucleotides, the CDR3 is TGCAGCGTTGGCGTTCTTGGGGCCAACGTCCTGACTTTC.

The rearrangement links TRBV9 to TRBJ1-1; D unclear. CDR3 length: 15 residues. From germline, CDR1 is SGDLS and CDR2 YYNGEE. The V end lost 6 bases, the J end lost 1 base, and 16 bases lay between the germline ends. The CDR3, as DNA: TGTGCCAGCACGGCAGGCGTCCTTGAGAACACTGAAGCTTTCTTT. Its translation: CASTAGVLENTEAFF.

This clone was seen a few times. This sequence joins TRBV28 and TRBJ1-1; TRBD1 might be the D (6 bases). The germline gives CDR1 MDHEN, CDR2 SYDVKM. Trimming shortened V by 6 bases and J by 5 bases, and 10 bases separated the two germline ends. The CDR3 consists of 12 residues. The CDR3 bases are TGTGCCAGCAGCCGACAGGTGACTGAAGCTTTCTTT. It yields the protein CASSRQVTEAFF.

This clone has more than one count but fewer than ten. The chain joins TRBV9 to TRBJ2-1; a possible D gene is TRBD1 (6 bases). This CDR3 contains 17 residues. CDR1 is SGDLS and CDR2 is YYNGEE in the germline V gene. V gave up 1 base and J gave up 2 bases, with 16 bases separating them. The CDR3 protein is CASSVSSGVGAYNEQFF. The CDR3 DNA reads TGTGCCAGCAGCGTATCCTCAGGGGTGGGGGCCTACAATGAGCAGTTCTTC.

This clone was seen once. This chain connects TRBV30 to TRBJ2-4; TRBD2 matches 13 bases. CDR1 is GTSNPN, CDR2 SVGIG, per germline (reference sequence). The CDR3 covers 16 residues. V trimming: 1 base; J trimming: 2 bases; junction bases outside the gene matches: 2. The CDR3 here is CAWSALAGGPKNIQYF. In DNA, the CDR3 is TGTGCCTGGAGTGCACTAGCGGGAGGGCCCAAAAACATTCAGTACTTC.

The genes are TRBV9 and TRBJ2-5, with 11 bases matching TRBD1. The CDR3 runs to 15 residues. CDR1 and CDR2 (germline): SGDLS, YYNGEE. The V gene end was trimmed by 3 bases and the J gene end by 5 bases; junction bases not matched to a gene: 6. The CDR3 region is CASSAGQGVGETQYF. The CDR3 bases are TGTGCCAGCAGCGCGGGACAGGGGGTCGGGGAGACCCAGTACTTC.

This sequence joins TRBV19 and TRBJ1-5; the D is unclear. The CDR3 runs 14 residues. Trimming removed 1 base from V and 11 bases from J, with 15 bases in between. Germline V gene sequence: CDR1 LNHDA, CDR2 SQIVND (reference sequence). The CDR3 protein is CASSIANSSPSQHF. The CDR3 DNA follows: TGTGCCAGTAGTATAGCTAACAGCTCCCCGTCCCAGCATTTT.

V gene TRBV11-2 combines with J gene TRBJ1-1; the D gene is possibly TRBD1 (5 bases). Trimming shortened V by 1 base and J by 4 bases, and 19 bases separated the two germline ends. The CDR3 has 17 amino acids. Germline V gives CDR1 SGHAT, CDR2 FQNNGV. CDR3 residues: CASSLAHLIGVGTEAFF. DNA for the CDR3: TGTGCCAGCAGCTTAGCCCACCTTATAGGGGTGGGCACTGAAGCTTTCTTT. Variable domain in full (rest from reference TRBV11-2 and TRBJ1-1): EAGVAQSPRYKIIEKRQSVAFWCNPISGHATLYWYQQILGQGPKLLIQFQNNGVVDDSQLPKDRFSAERLKGVDSTLKIQPAKLEDSAVYLCASSLAHLIGVGTEAFFGQGTRLTVV.

The chain uses TRBV28 and TRBJ2-7, with D possibly being TRBD2 (5 bases). The germline V gene has CDR1 MDHEN and CDR2 SYDVKM. The CDR3 has 12 residues. V was trimmed by 5 bases and J by 0 bases, leaving 5 bases between them. Here the CDR3 DNA reads TGTGCCAGCAGTCGGGACTCCTACGAGCAGTACTTC. This encodes CASSRDSYEQYF.

CDR3 in amino acids: CASSSAGVGGEQFF. The CDR3 bases are TGCGCCAGCAGCAGCGCGGGAGTAGGGGGTGAGCAGTTCTTC. The genes are TRBV5-1 and TRBJ2-1, with D possibly TRBD2 on 7 matching bases. Trimming cost V 4 bases and J 9 bases, with 17 bases left between them. The germline V gene has CDR1 SGHRS and CDR2 YFSETQ. The CDR3 consists of 14 residues.

This chain joins TRBV19 and TRBJ1-2; TRBD1 aligns across 7 bases. Germline V lookup: CDR1 LNHDA, CDR2 SQIVND (reference sequence). The CDR3 has 16 residues. V lost 7 bases, J lost 0 bases, and 11 bases stayed unmatched. The CDR3 protein is CASTRGQIDSNYGYTF. The CDR3 nucleotides are TGTGCCAGTACCCGGGGACAGATAGATTCTAACTATGGCTACACCTTC.

V is TRBV30 and J is TRBJ2-1; 8 bases are a match to TRBD1. Germline CDR1 and CDR2: GTSNPN and SVGIG (reference sequence). V shed 3 bases, J shed 6 bases, and the junction held 1 base outside the gene matches. CDR3 length equals 12 residues. The CDR3 protein is CAWSGQGNEQFF. CDR3 coding DNA: TGTGCCTGGAGCGGACAGGGCAATGAGCAGTTCTTC.

This chain connects TRBV11-2 to TRBJ2-5, with 7 bases that match TRBD2. The junction had 4 bases not matched to a gene; V was cut back by 1 base and J by 5 bases. Germline values: CDR1 SGHAT, CDR2 FQNNGV. CDR3 length: 14 residues. The CDR3 nucleotides read TGTGCCAGCAGCTTAGGAGTGGGGGGGGAGACCCAGTACTTC. Amino acids: CASSLGVGGETQYF.

The chain joins TRBV7-6 to TRBJ2-7; D is uncertain. Trimming pared 1 base from V and 3 bases from J, leaving 13 bases between. The length of the CDR3 is 15 residues. Germline CDR1 reads SGHVS; CDR2 reads FNYEAQ. CDR3 region: CASSLDNSPHYEQYF. The CDR3 coding sequence is TGTGCCAGCAGCTTAGATAACTCCCCCCACTACGAGCAGTACTTC.

This chain joins TRBV29-1 and TRBJ2-7, with 9 bases that match TRBD2. Germline CDR1 is SQVTM and CDR2 is ANQGSEA. The CDR3 has 14 amino acids. Unmatched junction bases numbered 9, after V lost 5 bases and J lost 4 bases. The CDR3, as DNA: TGCAGCGTTTGTGGAATGAGCGGGAGGTACGAGCAGTACTTC. Its translation: CSVCGMSGRYEQYF.

This chain links TRBV11-1 with TRBJ2-1, with TRBD1 as a possible D gene (6 bases). V was pared by 4 bases and J by 0 bases, with 10 bases between. Germline V lookup: CDR1 SGHAT, CDR2 FQDESV (reference sequence). This CDR3 has 15 amino acids. The CDR3 sequence is CASSWAGVSYNEQFF. CDR3 DNA: TGTGCCAGCAGCTGGGCAGGGGTCTCCTACAATGAGCAGTTCTTC.

The chain links TRBV5-1 to TRBJ2-3; 8 bases fit TRBD2. Trimming removed 2 bases from V and 4 bases from J; junction bases left unmatched: 9. The CDR3 covers 16 residues. The germline CDR1 and CDR2 sequences are SGHRS and YFSETQ. For the CDR3, the DNA is TGCGCCAGCAGCTTCACGGGAGGGGGGGCCCCAGATACGCAGTATTTT. This gives the protein CASSFTGGGAPDTQYF.

V usage is TRBV13 and J usage is TRBJ2-7, with 9 bases aligning to TRBD1. CDR1 is PRHDT and CDR2 is FYEKMQ in the germline V gene (reference sequence). The CDR3 consists of 16 residues. V gave up 5 bases and J gave up 4 bases; unmatched junction bases: 12. CDR3 sequence (DNA): TGTGCCAGCAGCCCCTGGGACAGGGTGGCCTCGTACGAGCAGTACTTC. Protein: CASSPWDRVASYEQYF.

Regarding this clone: The identical CDR3 is also encoded by other nucleotide sequences in the sample. The chain employs TRBV6-5 and TRBJ1-1; 9 nucleotides align to TRBD1. The germline V gene encodes CDR1 MNHEY and CDR2 SVGAGI. The CDR3 is 13 residues long. The ends lost 6 bases at V and 4 bases at J; junction bases unmatched: 3. This chain's CDR3 is CASRDRGGTEAFF. In DNA, the CDR3 is TGTGCCAGCAGGGACAGGGGCGGCACTGAAGCTTTCTTT.

The chain is built from TRBV28 and TRBJ1-1, with D perhaps TRBD1 (6 bases). The CDR3 is made up of 15 amino acids. The V end lost 10 bases, the J end lost 1 base, and 19 bases lay between the germline ends. CDR1 is MDHEN, CDR2 SYDVKM, per germline. This CDR3 reads CATQGPRGQNTEAFF. The CDR3 coding sequence is TGTGCCACCCAGGGGCCTAGAGGGCAGAACACTGAAGCTTTCTTT.

The chain combines TRBV28 with TRBJ1-1; possibly TRBD1 for D (5 bases). This CDR3 contains 12 residues. Per the germline V gene, CDR1 is MDHEN and CDR2 is SYDVKM. V was shortened by 8 bases and J by 7 bases, with 14 bases between the two germline ends. The CDR3 here is CASHGQAFEAFF. The CDR3 coding sequence is TGTGCCAGCCACGGACAAGCATTTGAAGCTTTCTTT.

The chain is built from TRBV30 and TRBJ2-5, with 7 bases matching TRBD2. In germline, CDR1 is GTSNPN, CDR2 SVGIG (reference sequence). V trimming: 7 bases; J trimming: 4 bases; junction bases outside the gene matches: 15. The CDR3 sequence is 15 residues long. CDR3 in DNA: TGTGCCTTGAATGCTGCAGGGACGGGAGGAGAGACCCAGTACTTC. It yields the protein CALNAAGTGGETQYF.

J is TRBJ2-1 and V is TRBV19; TRBD2 matches at 11 bases. The V gene's germline CDR1 is LNHDA and CDR2 SQIVND (reference sequence). This CDR3 region has 17 residues. The V gene end was trimmed by 3 bases and the J gene end by 4 bases; junction bases not matched to a gene: 8. The CDR3 region is CASSMRGLAGGYNEQFF. DNA for the CDR3: TGTGCCAGTAGTATGCGGGGGTTAGCGGGAGGGTACAATGAGCAGTTCTTC.

The rearrangement uses TRBV15 and TRBJ2-7; 14 bases map to TRBD2. CDR3 size: 18 residues. The germline V gene has CDR1 LNHNV and CDR2 YYDKDF (reference sequence). Losses at the gene ends were 3 bases for V and 4 bases for J; bases not matched to a gene: 11. The CDR3 reads CATSSDTSTSGRVYEQYF. The DNA for the CDR3 is TGTGCCACCAGCAGTGACACCTCGACTAGCGGGAGGGTTTACGAGCAGTACTTC.